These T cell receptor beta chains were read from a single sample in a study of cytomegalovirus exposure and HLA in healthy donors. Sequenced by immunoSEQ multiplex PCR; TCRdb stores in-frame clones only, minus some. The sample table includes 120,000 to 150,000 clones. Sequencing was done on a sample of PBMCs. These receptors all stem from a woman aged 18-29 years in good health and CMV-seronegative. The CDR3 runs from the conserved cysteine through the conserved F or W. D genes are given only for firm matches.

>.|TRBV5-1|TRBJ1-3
CASSLLGQSSGNTIYF
TGCGCCAGCAGCTTGCTGGGACAATCCTCAGGAAACACCATATATTTT
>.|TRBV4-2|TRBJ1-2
CASSQGEGTNYGYTF
TGTGCCAGCAGCCAAGGTGAGGGAACTAACTATGGCTACACCTTC
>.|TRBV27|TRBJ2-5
CASSLSPSFAGQETQYF
TGTGCCAGCAGTCTTAGCCCCTCCTTCGCGGGCCAAGAGACCCAGTACTTC
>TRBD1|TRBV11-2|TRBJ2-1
CASSSDRGGNEQFF
TGTGCCAGCAGCTCGGACAGGGGGGGCAATGAGCAGTTCTTC
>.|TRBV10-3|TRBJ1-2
CAITATPGYGYTF
TGTGCCATCACCGCCACCCCGGGGTATGGCTACACCTTC
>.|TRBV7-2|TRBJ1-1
CASSTGQNTEAFF
TGTGCCAGCAGCACGGGACAGAACACTGAAGCTTTCTTT
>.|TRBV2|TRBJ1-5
CASSEADQPQHF
TGTGCCAGCAGTGAGGCGGATCAGCCCCAGCATTTT
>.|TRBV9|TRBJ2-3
CASSVGDSQGWDTQYF
TGTGCCAGCAGCGTTGGAGACTCCCAGGGGTGGGATACGCAGTATTTT
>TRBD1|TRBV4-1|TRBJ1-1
CASSQELPPGGANTEAFF
TGCGCCAGCAGCCAAGAACTGCCGCCAGGGGGCGCGAACACCGAAGCTTTCTTT
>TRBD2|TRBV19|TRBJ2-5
CASSTPWTSGKETQYF
TGTGCCAGTAGTACCCCCTGGACTAGCGGGAAAGAGACCCAGTACTTC
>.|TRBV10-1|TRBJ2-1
CASSEEASPAYNEQFF
TGCGCCAGCAGTGAGGAGGCTAGCCCAGCATACAATGAGCAGTTCTTC
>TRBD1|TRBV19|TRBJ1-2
CASTEGTGVFYGYTF
TGTGCCAGCACCGAGGGGACAGGGGTCTTCTATGGCTACACCTTC
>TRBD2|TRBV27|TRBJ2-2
CASRQIVTSGSPGELFF
TGTGCCAGCAGACAGATCGTGACTAGCGGGAGCCCCGGGGAGCTGTTTTTT
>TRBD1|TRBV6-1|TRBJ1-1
CASSEAGGVTEAFF
TGTGCCAGCAGTGAAGCAGGGGGCGTAACTGAAGCTTTCTTT
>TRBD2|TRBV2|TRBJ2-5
CASSEELAGLTRQETQYF
TGTGCCAGCAGTGAAGAACTAGCGGGACTCACGAGGCAAGAGACCCAGTACTTC
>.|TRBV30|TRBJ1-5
CAWSSRTGATNQPQHF
TGTGCCTGGAGCAGCCGTACCGGAGCAACCAATCAGCCCCAGCATTTT
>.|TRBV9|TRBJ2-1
CASSKQGRGSDNEQFF
TGTGCCAGCAGCAAACAGGGCAGGGGTTCGGACAATGAGCAGTTCTTC
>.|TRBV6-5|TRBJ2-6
CASSLVSGANVLTF
TGTGCCAGCAGTTTAGTCTCTGGGGCCAACGTCCTGACTTTC
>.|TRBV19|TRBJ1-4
CASSPPGLENEKLFF
TGTGCCAGTAGTCCCCCAGGGTTGGAAAATGAAAAACTGTTTTTT
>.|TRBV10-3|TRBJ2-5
CAISGSGRQETQYF
TGTGCCATCAGTGGCAGCGGAAGACAAGAGACCCAGTACTTC
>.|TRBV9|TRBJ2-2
CATSSGELFF
TGTGCCACCTCCTCCGGGGAGCTGTTTTTT
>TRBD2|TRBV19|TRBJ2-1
CASSQGLAGAYNEQFF
TGTGCCAGTAGTCAGGGACTAGCGGGGGCCTACAATGAGCAGTTCTTC
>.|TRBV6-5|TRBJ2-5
CASSQYRVGETQYF
TGTGCCAGCAGCCAATACAGGGTGGGAGAGACCCAGTACTTC